This T cell receptor (beta chain) was identified in a study of blood T cell repertoires in COVID-19. This clone occurred a few times. Clinical history reported by participants formed the basis on which cohorts were assigned. Assay used: immunoSEQ multiplex PCR; TCRdb lists only in-frame clones, some missing. The sample yields 400,000 to 500,000 clones, roughly 90% seen once. The V end lost 3 bases, the J end lost 2 bases, and 10 bases lay between the germline ends. CDR1 MNHEY and CDR2 SMNVEV come from the germline V gene (reference sequence). The CDR3 is 14 residues long. This clonotype was sampled from a woman in her thirties or forties who had recovered from COVID-19. The sample consisted of PBMCs or T cells enriched from blood (not recorded which). The chain carries TRBV27 and TRBJ1-2; D might be TRBD1 (6 bases). The DNA for the CDR3 is TGTGCCAGCAGTTTTACAGGGTACAACTATGGCTACACCTTC. Translated, it gives CASSFTGYNYGYTF.